This record looks at one T cell receptor beta chain sequence and its context. Its antigen remains undetermined. Base qualities are not provided; no much larger clone lies one nucleotide away. The data were obtained in a study of T cell repertoires in cytomegalovirus infection (dated by TCRdb to the late 2010s). In the study overall: Recently identified HLA-C-restricted CMV epitopes, whose presentation resists viral immunomodulation, were targeted by peptide stimulations together with well-studied HLA-B-restricted epitopes. The HLA type of each donor mattered for the analysis, because public TCR beta signatures pointed to carriage of CMV infection along with the matching HLA type.

The treatment or condition label on this specimen signifies: in vitro stimulation with specific CMV peptide epitopes to enrich CMV-specific T cells. TCRdb shows the sequencer as Illumina HiSeq 1500. Clones were called with MiXCR by TCRdb after fastp trimmed the public reads at Q25, and only in-frame beta chains were retained. Entries that share a CDR3 protein sequence are merged under the most common genes and DNA. The table for this sample lists about 920,000 distinct CDR3 sequences; around 32% of them were counted only once. The ten largest account for over 11% of the sample. Study-wide conclusions, independent of this receptor: In both this cohort and an independent cohort of some 370 donors, the cumulative frequency of public TCR beta family members distinguished carriers of CMV infection plus the relevant HLA type. In the ex vivo response, HLA-C-restricted CMV-specific TCR beta clonotypes were dominant, and in two of eight donors the single most frequent clonotype came from this HLA-C-restricted group.

V and J are trimmed by 0 bases and 1 base, and the gene matches miss 5 bases of the junction. CDR1 and CDR2 (DFQATT, SNEGSKA) derive from the germline V gene (reference sequence). There are 16 amino acids in the CDR3, from cysteine to phenylalanine inclusive. Only the CDR3 DNA is retained, 48 bases long and in frame from the first base. This sample comprised cultured CD8+ T cells from PBMCs, obtained from culture after CMV antigen stimulation. Rearrangement joined TRBV20-1 to TRBJ2-3, with 9 bases in between that match TRBD2. The origin of this receptor is a human donor in good health (CMV status not recorded). Some clones in this sample may be carry-over from other donors' samples. CDR3 sequence: CSARDRLAGGTDTQYF. The DNA sequence follows: TGCAGTGCTAGAGATCGCTTAGCGGGGGGCACAGATACGCAGTATTTT.